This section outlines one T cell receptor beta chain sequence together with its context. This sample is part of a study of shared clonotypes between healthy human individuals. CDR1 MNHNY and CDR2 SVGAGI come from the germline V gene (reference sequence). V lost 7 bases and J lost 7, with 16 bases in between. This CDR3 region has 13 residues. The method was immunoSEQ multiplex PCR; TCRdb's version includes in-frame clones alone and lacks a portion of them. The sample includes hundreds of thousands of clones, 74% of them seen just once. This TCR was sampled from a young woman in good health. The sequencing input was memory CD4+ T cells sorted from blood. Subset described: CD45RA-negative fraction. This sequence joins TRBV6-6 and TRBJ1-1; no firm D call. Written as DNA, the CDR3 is TGTGCCAGCAACCGACAAGCCGCGGGTGAAGCTTTCTTT. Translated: CASNRQAAGEAFF.